Presented here are 19 T cell receptor beta chains from one specimen sequenced in a study of T cell responses to AZD1222 COVID-19 vaccine. Sequencing was performed with immunoSEQ multiplex PCR; in TCRdb, only in-frame clones are kept and a portion is missing. The profile shows approximately 130,000 clones, roughly nine tenths of them singletons. Sequences were derived from peripheral blood, sampled 28 days after the second AZD1222 dose. The receptors stem from an adult who received the AZD1222 COVID-19 vaccine.

This chain links TRBV13 with TRBJ2-2; 7 bases line up with TRBD1. V dropped 4 bases and J dropped 1; count of bases not matched to a gene: 3. CDR1 and CDR2 from the germline V gene are PRHDT and FYEKMQ (reference sequence). The CDR3 is made up of 15 amino acids. The CDR3 here is CASSYGDRNTGELFF. The CDR3 region has the DNA TGTGCCAGCAGCTACGGGGACAGGAACACCGGGGAGCTGTTTTTT.

The CDR3 DNA sequence: TGTGCCAGCAGTGGCTGGGGTACAAGCAATCAGCCCCAGCATTTT. Protein: CASSGWGTSNQPQHF. V and J are TRBV2 and TRBJ1-5; D not certain. Germline V gives CDR1 SNHLY, CDR2 FYNNEI. The CDR3 totals 15 residues. The V and J ends lost 4 bases and 1 base respectively, with 11 bases between them.

V gene TRBV11-2 combines with J gene TRBJ2-1; TRBD2 aligns across 10 bases. Per the germline V gene, CDR1 is SGHAT and CDR2 is FQNNGV. The CDR3 contains 16 residues. V shed 0 bases, J shed 13 bases, and the junction held 12 bases outside the gene matches. DNA for the CDR3: TGTGCCAGCAGCTTAGATTCCCTCGGAGCGGGGGGGTCACAGTTCTTC. Translating it yields CASSLDSLGAGGSQFF. Full variable domain (rest looked up from reference TRBV11-2 and TRBJ2-1): EAGVAQSPRYKIIEKRQSVAFWCNPISGHATLYWYQQILGQGPKLLIQFQNNGVVDDSQLPKDRFSAERLKGVDSTLKIQPAKLEDSAVYLCASSLDSLGAGGSQFFGPGTRLTVL.

The rearrangement uses TRBV7-2 and TRBJ2-5, with 11 bases that match TRBD2. The V gene end was trimmed by 5 bases and the J gene end by 5 bases; junction bases not matched to a gene: 13. The CDR3 contains 17 residues. The germline V gene has CDR1 SGHTA and CDR2 FQGNSA. DNA for the CDR3: TGTGCCAGCAGCCCTACTAGCGGGGGCCTCTCGAGGGAGACCCAGTACTTC. Protein: CASSPTSGGLSRETQYF.

The V call is TRBV18, the J call TRBJ2-3; unclear D gene. Between the trimmed V and J ends, which lost 0 bases and 7 bases, there was a span of 8 bases. Germline V gene data show CDR1 as KGHSH and CDR2 as LQKENI. CDR3 size: 13 residues. The DNA of the CDR3 is TGTGCCAGCTCACCACCGTCGATCTATACGCAGTATTTT. Protein: CASSPPSIYTQYF.

The chain is built from TRBV27 and TRBJ2-3, with 7 bases lining up with TRBD1. The CDR3 loop spans 14 amino acids. After removal of 5 bases from V and 5 bases from J, the junction contained 7 bases not matched to a gene. CDR1 and CDR2 from the germline V gene are MNHEY and SMNVEV (reference sequence). The CDR3 loop is CASSLGTAEDTQYF. CDR3 sequence (DNA): TGTGCCAGCAGTCTGGGGACAGCCGAAGATACGCAGTATTTT.

The V call is TRBV5-6, the J call TRBJ1-1, with 7 positions matching TRBD1. The germline gives CDR1 SGHDT, CDR2 YYEEEE. This CDR3 contains 15 residues. With V trimmed by 1 base and J by 0 bases, 3 bases remained unmatched. CDR3: CASSLRRGVNTEAFF. The CDR3 DNA reads TGTGCCAGCAGCTTGCGCAGGGGGGTGAACACTGAAGCTTTCTTT.

The V call is TRBV2, the J call TRBJ2-2, with 9 bases fitting TRBD2. This CDR3 contains 15 residues. Germline CDR1 reads SNHLY; CDR2 reads FYNNEI. The CDR3 reads CAIGGRAGSTGELFF. DNA for the CDR3: TGTGCTATCGGCGGGAGGGCCGGGAGCACCGGGGAGCTGTTTTTT.

The V and J genes are TRBV6-5 and TRBJ1-1; the D is unclear. The germline V gene encodes CDR1 MNHEY and CDR2 SVGAGI. The length of the CDR3 is 13 residues. V was trimmed by 7 bases and J by 4 bases, leaving 13 bases between them. In DNA form, the CDR3 reads TGTGCCAGCAAGCGGAGTGGTGGCACTGAAGCTTTCTTT. Amino acids: CASKRSGGTEAFF.

This clone was picked up one time. CDR3 bases: TGTGCCAGCAGCCAAGGAGATCAGCCCCAGCATTTT. Translation: CASSQGDQPQHF. J is TRBJ1-5 and V is TRBV3-1 (or the pseudogene TRBV3-2); D gene unclear. This CDR3 contains 12 residues. V was pared by 1 base and J by 5 bases, with 3 bases between. Germline loops: CDR1 LGHDT, CDR2 YNNKEL (reference sequence).

In DNA form, the CDR3 reads TGTGCCAGCAGCCAAGCGGGAGGGCCGGGCAATGAGCAGTTCTTC. This gives the protein CASSQAGGPGNEQFF. The chain uses TRBV7-9 and TRBJ2-1; 10 bases align to TRBD2. Germline-derived CDR1 and CDR2 are SEHNR and FQNEAQ (reference sequence). The CDR3 runs to 15 residues. Losses at the gene ends were 5 bases for V and 6 bases for J; bases not matched to a gene: 7. The entire variable domain, with the rest obtained from reference TRBV7-9 and TRBJ2-1, is as follows: DTGVSQNPRHKITKRGQNVTFRCDPISEHNRLYWYRQTLGQGPEFLTYFQNEAQLEKSRLLSDRFSAERPKGSFSTLEIQRTEQGDSAMYLCASSQAGGPGNEQFFGPGTRLTVL.

The genes are TRBV4-2 and TRBJ2-2; D uncertain. The CDR3 extends over 15 amino acids. The V gene lost 0 bases and the J gene lost 3 bases, with 8 bases spanning the gap. Germline V CDR1 and CDR2: LGHNA, YNFKEQ. CDR3 DNA sequence: TGTGCCAGCAGCCAAGATACCCACCACACCGGGGAGCTGTTTTTT. The encoded protein is CASSQDTHHTGELFF.

The DNA of the CDR3 is TGTGCCAGCAGCAACCGGGACAGGGGGTTCACTGAAGCTTTCTTT. This encodes CASSNRDRGFTEAFF. The genes are TRBV9 and TRBJ1-1; 11 bases fit TRBD1. The germline V gene encodes CDR1 SGDLS and CDR2 YYNGEE. The CDR3 contains 15 residues. V lost 4 bases and J lost 4; bases outside the gene matches: 6.

The rearrangement joins TRBV6-2 or TRBV6-3 to TRBJ1-1; D possibly corresponds to TRBD1 (5 bases). Germline V gene lookup returns CDR1 MNHEY and CDR2 SVGEGT. The CDR3 sequence is 14 residues long. The V gene lost 2 bases and the J gene lost 1 base, with 8 bases spanning the gap. The CDR3 reads CASSYSGGNTEAFF. The CDR3 DNA is TGTGCCAGCAGTTACAGTGGGGGGAACACTGAAGCTTTCTTT.

The chain has TRBV18 and TRBJ2-1; no clear D gene. The CDR3 runs to 16 residues. Looked up from germline, CDR1 is KGHSH and CDR2 is LQKENI. V lost 5 bases, J lost 3 bases, and 17 bases lay in between. CDR3 residues: CASSWIDSGVYNEQFF. The DNA of the CDR3 is TGTGCCAGCTCATGGATAGACTCTGGGGTCTACAATGAGCAGTTCTTC.

The gene calls are TRBV5-4 and TRBJ1-2, with a weak D call TRBD1 (5 bases). CDR3 length: 14 amino acids. The V gene lost 2 bases and the J gene lost 2 bases, with 10 bases spanning the gap. Germline V gene sequence: CDR1 SGHNT, CDR2 YYREEE (reference sequence). The CDR3 DNA reads as TGTGCCAGCAGCTTATGGGGGGGGAACTATGGCTACACCTTC. Its protein is CASSLWGGNYGYTF.

The chain is built from TRBV18 and TRBJ1-1; unclear D gene. Germline CDR1 is KGHSH and CDR2 is LQKENI. The CDR3 is made up of 13 amino acids. V was clipped by 5 bases and J by 11 bases, with 18 bases between them. The CDR3 is CASSRGNGVMAFF. The DNA for the CDR3 is TGTGCCAGCTCAAGAGGGAATGGGGTAATGGCTTTCTTT.

This clone has a single count. The J gene is TRBJ1-3, the V gene TRBV19; possibly TRBD1 for D (5 bases). Trimming shortened V by 5 bases and J by 4 bases, and 15 bases separated the two germline ends. This CDR3 is built from 15 residues. CDR1 LNHDA and CDR2 SQIVND come from the germline V gene (reference sequence). CDR3: CASSSGTSLGNTIYF. Here the CDR3 DNA reads TGTGCCAGTAGTTCCGGGACGTCGTTGGGAAACACCATATATTTT.

This chain joins TRBV10-3 and TRBJ1-1; D gene ambiguous. Trimming pared 6 bases from V and 4 bases from J, leaving 15 bases between. Germline CDR1 reads ENHRY; CDR2 reads SYGVKD. This CDR3 is built from 14 residues. CDR3 bases: TGTGCCATCAGCTCGACCGACCGACGCACTGAAGCTTTCTTT. The encoded protein is CAISSTDRRTEAFF.